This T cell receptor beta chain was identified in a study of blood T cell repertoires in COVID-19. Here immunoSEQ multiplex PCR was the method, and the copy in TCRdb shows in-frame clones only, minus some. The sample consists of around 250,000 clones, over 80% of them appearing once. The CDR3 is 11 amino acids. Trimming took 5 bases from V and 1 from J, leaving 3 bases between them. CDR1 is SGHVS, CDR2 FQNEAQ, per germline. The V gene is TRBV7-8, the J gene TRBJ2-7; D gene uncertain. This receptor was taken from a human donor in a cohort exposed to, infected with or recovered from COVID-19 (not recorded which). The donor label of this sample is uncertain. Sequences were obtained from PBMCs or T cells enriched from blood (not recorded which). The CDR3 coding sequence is TGTGCCAGCAGCATATCCTACGAGCAGTACTTC. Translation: CASSISYEQYF.